This T cell receptor beta chain is from a study of spatial heterogeneity in lung cancer. Whole-study findings and limits: One measure, the expanded intratumoral alpha and beta TCR count, tracked tumor mutation counts. Tallies of expanded TCRs, which were sorted into ubiquitous and regional groups, correlated with counts of ubiquitous and regional nonsynonymous mutations, respectively.

Time point described: sample taken at primary tumor resection. At least ten counts were recorded for this clonotype. Its antigen is as yet unknown. This CDR3 spans 17 amino acids. Looked up from germline, CDR1 is LNHNV and CDR2 is YYDKDF (reference sequence). Trimming shortened V by 0 bases and J by 4 bases, and 13 bases separated the two germline ends. Unique molecular identifiers, one per molecule, were present on every TCR cDNA molecule. TCRdb re-derived calls from the 5' RACE reads in MiXCR, one entry per CDR3 protein. The data contain 5,500 or so distinct CDR3 sequences, around 7.8% of them singletons.

The sample was lung tumor tissue, taken at surgery. This sequence originates from a female donor with early-stage non-small cell lung cancer. The chain joins TRBV15 to TRBJ2-6; TRBD1 is a possible D gene (5 bases). The CDR3 nucleotides are TGTGCCACCAGCAGAGATGACAGCCCTCCGGGGGCCAACGTCCTGACTTTC. This encodes CATSRDDSPPGANVLTF.